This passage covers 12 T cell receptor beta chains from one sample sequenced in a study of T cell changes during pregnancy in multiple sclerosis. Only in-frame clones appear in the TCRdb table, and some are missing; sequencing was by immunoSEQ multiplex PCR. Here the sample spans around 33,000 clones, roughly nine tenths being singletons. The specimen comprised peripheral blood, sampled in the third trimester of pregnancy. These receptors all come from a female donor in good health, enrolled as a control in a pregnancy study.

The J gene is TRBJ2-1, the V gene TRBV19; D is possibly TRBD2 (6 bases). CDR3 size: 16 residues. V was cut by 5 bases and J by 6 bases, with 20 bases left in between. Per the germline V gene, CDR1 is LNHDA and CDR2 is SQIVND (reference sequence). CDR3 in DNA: TGTGCCAGTAGTCCTCTCCTCGGGGGTTTATCCAATGAGCAGTTCTTC. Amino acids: CASSPLLGGLSNEQFF.

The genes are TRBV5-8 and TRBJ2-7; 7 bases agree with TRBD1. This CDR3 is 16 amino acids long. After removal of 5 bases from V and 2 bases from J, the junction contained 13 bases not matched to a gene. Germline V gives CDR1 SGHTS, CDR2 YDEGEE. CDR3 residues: CASSSDGQAPTYEQYF. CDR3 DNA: TGTGCCAGCAGTTCTGACGGACAGGCGCCCACCTACGAGCAGTACTTC.

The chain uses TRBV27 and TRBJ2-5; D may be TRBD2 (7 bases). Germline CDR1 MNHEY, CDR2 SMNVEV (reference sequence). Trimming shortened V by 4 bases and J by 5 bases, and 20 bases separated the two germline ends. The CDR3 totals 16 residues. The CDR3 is CASSSQWAGRGETQYF. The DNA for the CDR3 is TGTGCCAGCAGTTCCCAGTGGGCAGGGAGGGGGGAGACCCAGTACTTC.

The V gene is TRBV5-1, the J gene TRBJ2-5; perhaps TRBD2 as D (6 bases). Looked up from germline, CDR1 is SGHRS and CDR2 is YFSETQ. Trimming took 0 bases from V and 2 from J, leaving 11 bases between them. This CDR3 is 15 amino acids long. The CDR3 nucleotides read TGCGCCAGCAGCTTGGACGGGACTTGGCAAGAGACCCAGTACTTC. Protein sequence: CASSLDGTWQETQYF. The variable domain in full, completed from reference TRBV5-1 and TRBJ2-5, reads KAGVTQTPRYLIKTRGQQVTLSCSPISGHRSVSWYQQTPGQGLQFLFEYFSETQRNKGNFPGRFSGRQFSNSRSEMNVSTLELGDSALYLCASSLDGTWQETQYFGPGTRLLVL.

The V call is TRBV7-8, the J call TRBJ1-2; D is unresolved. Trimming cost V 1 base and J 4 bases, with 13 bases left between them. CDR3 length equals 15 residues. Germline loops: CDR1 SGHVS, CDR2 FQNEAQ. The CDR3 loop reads CASSLEYEASYGYTF. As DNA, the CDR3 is TGTGCCAGCAGCTTAGAATATGAGGCTTCCTATGGCTACACCTTC.

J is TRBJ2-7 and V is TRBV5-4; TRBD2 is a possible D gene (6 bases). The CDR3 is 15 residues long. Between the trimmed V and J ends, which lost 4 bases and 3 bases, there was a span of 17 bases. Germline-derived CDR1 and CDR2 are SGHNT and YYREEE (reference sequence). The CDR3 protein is CASSPGVGGYYEQYF. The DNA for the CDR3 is TGTGCCAGCAGCCCGGGGGTGGGGGGATACTACGAGCAGTACTTC.

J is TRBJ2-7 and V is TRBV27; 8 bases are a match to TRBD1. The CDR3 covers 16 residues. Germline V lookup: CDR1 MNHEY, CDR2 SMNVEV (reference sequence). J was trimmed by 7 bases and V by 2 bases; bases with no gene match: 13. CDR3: CASSLLQGAPLGEQYF. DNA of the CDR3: TGTGCCAGCAGTTTACTCCAGGGGGCTCCCCTTGGGGAGCAGTACTTC.

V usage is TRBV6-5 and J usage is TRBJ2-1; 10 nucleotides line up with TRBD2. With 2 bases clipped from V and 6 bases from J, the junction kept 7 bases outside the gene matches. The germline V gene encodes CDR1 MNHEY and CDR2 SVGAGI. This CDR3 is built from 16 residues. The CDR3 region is CASSYSGLADFNEQFF. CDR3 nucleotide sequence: TGTGCCAGCAGTTACAGCGGACTAGCGGACTTCAATGAGCAGTTCTTC.

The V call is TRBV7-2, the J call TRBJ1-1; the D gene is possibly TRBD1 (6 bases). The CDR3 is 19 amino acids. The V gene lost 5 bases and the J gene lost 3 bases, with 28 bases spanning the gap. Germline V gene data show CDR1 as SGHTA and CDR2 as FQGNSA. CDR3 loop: CASSPSLQQGFLGHTEAFF. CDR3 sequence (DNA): TGTGCCAGCAGCCCTAGCCTACAACAGGGATTTCTCGGGCACACTGAAGCTTTCTTT.

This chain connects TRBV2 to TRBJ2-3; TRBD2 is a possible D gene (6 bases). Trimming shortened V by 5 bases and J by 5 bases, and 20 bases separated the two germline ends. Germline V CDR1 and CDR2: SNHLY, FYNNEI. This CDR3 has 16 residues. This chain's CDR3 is CASSWGRDSTEDTQYF. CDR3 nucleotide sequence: TGTGCCAGCAGTTGGGGACGGGACTCCACCGAAGATACGCAGTATTTT.

CDR3 loop: CASSYGGAVETQYF. The CDR3, as DNA: TGTGCCAGCAGTTACGGGGGGGCGGTGGAGACCCAGTACTTC. This chain connects TRBV6-6 to TRBJ2-5; D is perhaps TRBD2 (7 bases). Looked up from germline, CDR1 is MNHNY and CDR2 is SVGAGI (reference sequence). V lost 2 bases and J 5 bases, leaving 12 bases between the germline ends. This CDR3 has 14 amino acids.

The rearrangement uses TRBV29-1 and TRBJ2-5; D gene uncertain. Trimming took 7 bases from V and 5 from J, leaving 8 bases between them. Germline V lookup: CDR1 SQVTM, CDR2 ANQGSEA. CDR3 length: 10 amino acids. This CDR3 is CSGAGETQYF. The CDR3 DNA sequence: TGCAGCGGCGCCGGGGAGACCCAGTACTTC.